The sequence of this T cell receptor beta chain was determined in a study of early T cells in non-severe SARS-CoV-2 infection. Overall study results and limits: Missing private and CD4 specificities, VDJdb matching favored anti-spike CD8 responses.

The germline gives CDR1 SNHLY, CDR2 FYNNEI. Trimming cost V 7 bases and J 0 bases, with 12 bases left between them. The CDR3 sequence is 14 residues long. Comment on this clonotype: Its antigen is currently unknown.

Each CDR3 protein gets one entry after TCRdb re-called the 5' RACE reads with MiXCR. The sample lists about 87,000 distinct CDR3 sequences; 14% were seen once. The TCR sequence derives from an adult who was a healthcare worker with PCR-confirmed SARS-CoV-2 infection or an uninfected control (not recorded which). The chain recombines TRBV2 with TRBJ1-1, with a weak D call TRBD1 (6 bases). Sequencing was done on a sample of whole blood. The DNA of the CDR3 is TGTGCCAGCAAGGGGGAGGTCTTGAACACTGAAGCTTTCTTT. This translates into CASKGEVLNTEAFF.